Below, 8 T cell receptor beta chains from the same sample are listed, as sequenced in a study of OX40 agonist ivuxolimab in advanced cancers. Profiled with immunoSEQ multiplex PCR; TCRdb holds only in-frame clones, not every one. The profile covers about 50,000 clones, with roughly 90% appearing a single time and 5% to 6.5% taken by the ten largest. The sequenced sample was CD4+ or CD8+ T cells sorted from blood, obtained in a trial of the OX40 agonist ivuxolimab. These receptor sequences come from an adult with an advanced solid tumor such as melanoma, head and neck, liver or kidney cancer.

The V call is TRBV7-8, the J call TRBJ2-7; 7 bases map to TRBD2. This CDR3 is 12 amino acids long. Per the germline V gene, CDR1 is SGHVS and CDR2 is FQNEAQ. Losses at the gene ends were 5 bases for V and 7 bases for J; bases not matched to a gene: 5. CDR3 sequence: CASSHWGGEQYV. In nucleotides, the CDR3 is TGTGCCAGCAGCCATTGGGGGGGAGAGCAGTACGTC.

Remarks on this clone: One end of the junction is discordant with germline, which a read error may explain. The CDR3 sequence is CASRRRSNEQYF. In DNA form, the CDR3 reads TGTGCCAGCAGGAGGCGCTCCAACGAGCAGTACTTC. This chain links TRBV28 with TRBJ2-7; D remains unclear. This CDR3 has 12 amino acids. Germline V gene lookup returns CDR1 MDHEN and CDR2 SYDVKM.

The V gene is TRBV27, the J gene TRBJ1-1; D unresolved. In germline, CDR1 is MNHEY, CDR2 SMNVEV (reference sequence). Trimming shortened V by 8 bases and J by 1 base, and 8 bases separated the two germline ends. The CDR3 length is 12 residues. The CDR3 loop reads CASGSWNTEAFF. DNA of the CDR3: TGTGCCAGCGGATCCTGGAACACTGAAGCTTTCTTT.

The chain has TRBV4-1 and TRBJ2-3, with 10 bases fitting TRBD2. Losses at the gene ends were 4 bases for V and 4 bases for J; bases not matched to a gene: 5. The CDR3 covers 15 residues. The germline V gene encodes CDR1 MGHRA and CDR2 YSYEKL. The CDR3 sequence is CASSPSGGAADTQYF. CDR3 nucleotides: TGCGCCAGCAGCCCAAGCGGGGGGGCCGCAGATACGCAGTATTTT.

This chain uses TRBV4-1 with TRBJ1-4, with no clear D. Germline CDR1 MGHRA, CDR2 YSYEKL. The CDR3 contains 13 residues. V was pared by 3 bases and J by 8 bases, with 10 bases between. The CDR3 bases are TGCGCCAGCAGCCAGGATGTAGAGGAAAAACTGTTTTTT. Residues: CASSQDVEEKLFF.

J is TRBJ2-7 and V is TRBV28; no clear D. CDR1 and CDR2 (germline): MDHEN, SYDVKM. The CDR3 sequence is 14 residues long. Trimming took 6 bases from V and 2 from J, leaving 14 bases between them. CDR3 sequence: CASRPGYPPYEQYF. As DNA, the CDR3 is TGTGCCAGCAGACCCGGGTACCCGCCCTACGAGCAGTACTTC. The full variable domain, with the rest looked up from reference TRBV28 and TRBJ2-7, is DVKVTQSSRYLVKRTGEKVFLECVQDMDHENMFWYRQDPGLGLRLIYFSYDVKMKEKGDIPEGYSVSREKKERFSLILESASTNQTSMYLCASRPGYPPYEQYFGPGTRLTVT.

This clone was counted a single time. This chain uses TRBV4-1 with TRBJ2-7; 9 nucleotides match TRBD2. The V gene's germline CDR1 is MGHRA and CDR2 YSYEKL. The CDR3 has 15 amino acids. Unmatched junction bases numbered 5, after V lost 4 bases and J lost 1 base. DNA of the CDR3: TGCGCCAGCAGCCCATTGACTAGCGGATCCTACGAGCAGTACTTC. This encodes CASSPLTSGSYEQYF.

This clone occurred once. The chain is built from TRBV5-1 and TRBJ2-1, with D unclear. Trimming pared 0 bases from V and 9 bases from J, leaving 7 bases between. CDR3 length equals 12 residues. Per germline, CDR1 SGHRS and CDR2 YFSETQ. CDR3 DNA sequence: TGCGCCAGCAGCTTGGAAGGTACTGAGCAGTTCTTC. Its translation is CASSLEGTEQFF. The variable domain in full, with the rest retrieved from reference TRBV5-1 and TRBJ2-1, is KAGVTQTPRYLIKTRGQQVTLSCSPISGHRSVSWYQQTPGQGLQFLFEYFSETQRNKGNFPGRFSGRQFSNSRSEMNVSTLELGDSALYLCASSLEGTEQFFGPGTRLTVL.